Each of the 3 T cell receptor delta chains below was sequenced from the same sample in a study of γδ T cells in repeated Plasmodium falciparum infection. Vgamma9/Vdelta2+ and Vdelta2-negative gammadelta T cells were flow-sorted from PBMC for bulk sequencing. TCRdb used CATT to re-call clones from the multiplex PCR reads. The sample consists of roughly 93,000 delta-chain clones, 0.85% to 1% of them appearing once. The material sequenced was gamma-delta T cells from blood. All receptors come from a pool of human donors (malaria-infected and uninfected, not separated).

This clone was counted at least ten times. This DNA's translation and the protein TCRdb lists, from a much larger clone, do not match at residue 5, likely due to a read error; the protein shown is translated from the DNA. The rearrangement links TRDV3 to TRDJ1, with TRDD3 matching over 10 bases. The length of the CDR3 is 16 residues. Germline V gene data show CDR1 as TVYSNPD and CDR2 as GDNSRS (reference sequence). The ends lost 1 base at V and 1 base at J; junction bases unmatched: 9. Written as DNA, the CDR3 is TGTGCCTTTACCTCCCCTTGGGGGATACCCACCGATAAACTCATCTTT. This gives the protein CAFTSPWGIPTDKLIF.

A few counts support this clone. The amino acid sequence in TCRdb belongs to a much larger clone and departs from this DNA's translation at residue 7, likely a sequencing read error; the sequence shown is translated from the DNA. The J gene is TRDJ1, the V gene TRDV2; 7 bases align to TRDD3. No J segment appears in TCRdb, so it was assigned here by matching the sequence to germline. V shed 2 bases, J shed 0 bases, and the junction held 14 bases outside the gene matches. There are 18 residues in the CDR3. Germline lookup yields CDR1 GEAIGNYY and CDR2 EKD. The CDR3 DNA reads TGTGCCTGTGACAGTCTACCGGGGGATTCACAGTACACCGATAAACTCATCTTT. Protein product: CACDSLPGDSQYTDKLIF.

The sample holds a few counts of this clone. A far larger clone lies a single base away; this is likely a read error. Different DNA sequences within this sample yield the same CDR3. The V gene is TRDV2, the J gene TRDJ1, with 12 bases lining up with TRDD3. TCRdb carries no J gene annotation; the J gene was assigned here by matching the DNA with germline. There are 17 residues in the CDR3. Per the germline V gene, CDR1 is GEAIGNYY and CDR2 is EKD. J was trimmed by 5 bases and V by 0 bases; bases with no gene match: 9. CDR3 sequence: CACDTSDPGGYADKLIF. For the CDR3, the DNA is TGTGCCTGTGACACCTCCGATCCTGGGGGATACGCTGATAAACTCATCTTT.